This T cell receptor (beta chain) was captured in a study of blood T cells in healthy people across ages. PCR was performed a second time for about 7 to 12 cycles using a sample-barcoded 5' primer and a J-beta primer mix. From the 5' RACE reads, TCRdb called clonotypes with MiXCR, one entry per CDR3 protein. Of 910,000 or so distinct CDR3 sequences in the sample, roughly half are singletons; the top ten hold 20% to 25%. The CDR3 is made up of 13 amino acids. In germline, CDR1 is SEHNR, CDR2 FQNEAQ (reference sequence). With 1 base removed from V and 4 bases from J, the gap between germline ends came to 4 bases.

This TCR was recovered from a woman in her sixties in good health. The gene calls are TRBV7-9 and TRBJ2-2, with no clear D. Specimen: blood. CDR3 residues: CASSLEITGELFF. In DNA form, the CDR3 reads TGTGCCAGCAGCTTAGAGATCACCGGGGAGCTGTTTTTT. The full variable domain, its missing parts supplied by reference TRBV7-9 and TRBJ2-2, is DTGVSQNPRHKITKRGQNVTFRCDPISEHNRLYWYRQTLGQGPEFLTYFQNEAQLEKSRLLSDRFSAERPKGSFSTLEIQRTEQGDSAMYLCASSLEITGELFFGEGSRLTVL.